This TCR beta chain originates from a study of blood T cell repertoires in COVID-19. In the study overall: There were acute and convalescent COVID-19 samples, and they came from the United States, Italy and Spain. T cells, B-cell-depleted T cells, or PBMCs supplied cDNA or gDNA.

Generated by immunoSEQ multiplex PCR, the TCRdb table keeps only in-frame clones and is missing some. The sample records 130,000 or so clones, roughly 75% being singletons. CDR1 and CDR2 from the germline V gene are SGHTA and FQGNSA. V lost 3 bases to trimming and J lost 4 bases; unmatched junction nucleotides: 7. The CDR3 is 15 residues long. This sequence originates from a man in his fifties or sixties with active or convalescent COVID-19. The sequenced material came from peripheral blood. This rearrangement joins TRBV7-2 to TRBJ2-3; 7 bases align to TRBD2. CDR3 loop: CASSLRGSSSDTQYF. CDR3 nucleotide sequence: TGTGCCAGCAGCTTGCGCGGGAGTAGCTCAGATACGCAGTATTTT.